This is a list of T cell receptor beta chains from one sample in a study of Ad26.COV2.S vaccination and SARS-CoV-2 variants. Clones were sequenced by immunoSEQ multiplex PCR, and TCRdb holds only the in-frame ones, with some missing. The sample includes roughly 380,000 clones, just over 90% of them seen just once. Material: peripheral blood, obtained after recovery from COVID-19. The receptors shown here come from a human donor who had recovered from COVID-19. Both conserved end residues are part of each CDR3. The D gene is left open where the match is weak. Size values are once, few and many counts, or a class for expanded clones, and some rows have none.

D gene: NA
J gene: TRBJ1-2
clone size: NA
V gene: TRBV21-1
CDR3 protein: CASSKEGQNYYGYTF
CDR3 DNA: TGTGCCAGCAGCAAAGAGGGACAGAATTATTATGGCTACACCTTC

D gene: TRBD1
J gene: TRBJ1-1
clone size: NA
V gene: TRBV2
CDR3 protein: CASSEGAGGRTEAFF
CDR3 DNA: TGTGCCAGCAGTGAAGGGGCAGGGGGGCGAACTGAAGCTTTCTTT

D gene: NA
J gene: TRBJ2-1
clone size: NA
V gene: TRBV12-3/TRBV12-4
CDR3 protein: CASSLQRVNEQFF
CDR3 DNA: TGTGCCAGCAGTCTCCAAAGGGTCAATGAGCAGTTCTTC

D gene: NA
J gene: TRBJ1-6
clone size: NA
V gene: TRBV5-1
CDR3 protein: CASSSTGFPPLHF
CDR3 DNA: TGCGCCAGCAGCTCCACAGGGTTTCCACCCCTCCACTTT

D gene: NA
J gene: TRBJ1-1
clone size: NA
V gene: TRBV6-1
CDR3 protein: CASSEKRTVLDTEAFF
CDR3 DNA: TGTGCCAGCAGTGAGAAGAGGACAGTGCTGGACACTGAAGCTTTCTTT

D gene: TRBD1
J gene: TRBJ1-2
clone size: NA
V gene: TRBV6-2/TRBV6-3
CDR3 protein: CASSRGQGFGGYTF
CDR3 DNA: TGTGCCAGCAGCCGAGGACAGGGGTTCGGTGGCTACACCTTC

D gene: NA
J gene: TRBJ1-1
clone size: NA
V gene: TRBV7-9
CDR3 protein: CASSFQGANTEAFF
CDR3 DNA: TGTGCCAGCAGCTTTCAGGGTGCGAACACTGAAGCTTTCTTT

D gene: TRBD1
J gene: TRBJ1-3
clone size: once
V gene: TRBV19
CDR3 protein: CASSRGGSGSGNTIYF
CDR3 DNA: TGTGCCAGTAGTCGAGGGGGCTCAGGCTCTGGAAACACCATATATTTT

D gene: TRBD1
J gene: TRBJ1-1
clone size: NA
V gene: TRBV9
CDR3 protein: CASSVQAPTGLNTEAFF
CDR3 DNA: TGTGCCAGCAGCGTACAAGCCCCGACAGGGTTGAACACTGAAGCTTTCTTT

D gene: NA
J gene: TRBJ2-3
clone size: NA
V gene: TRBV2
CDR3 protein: CASSHSTIRQSDTQYF
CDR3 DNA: TGTGCCAGCAGTCACTCAACCATTAGACAGTCAGATACGCAGTATTTT

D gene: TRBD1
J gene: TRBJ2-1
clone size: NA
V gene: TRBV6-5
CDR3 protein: CASSPSTGGYEQFF
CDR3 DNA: TGTGCCAGCAGTCCTTCGACAGGGGGCTATGAGCAGTTCTTC

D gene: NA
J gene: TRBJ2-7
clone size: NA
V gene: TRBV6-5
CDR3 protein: CASSYSSLGGSYEQYF
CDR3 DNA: TGTGCCAGCAGTTACTCGTCTTTGGGGGGCTCCTACGAGCAGTACTTC

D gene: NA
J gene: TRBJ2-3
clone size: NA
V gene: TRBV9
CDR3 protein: CASSVASTDTQYF
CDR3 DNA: TGTGCCAGCAGCGTAGCCAGCACAGATACGCAGTATTTT

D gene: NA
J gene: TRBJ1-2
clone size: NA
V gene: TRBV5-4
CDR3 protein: CASSPRNRERGYTF
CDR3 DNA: TGTGCCAGCAGCCCCCGCAACAGGGAACGCGGCTACACCTTC

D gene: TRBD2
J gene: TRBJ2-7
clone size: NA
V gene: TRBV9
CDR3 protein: CASSEGGEYPYEQYF
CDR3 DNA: TGTGCCAGCAGCGAGGGAGGGGAATACCCCTACGAGCAGTACTTC